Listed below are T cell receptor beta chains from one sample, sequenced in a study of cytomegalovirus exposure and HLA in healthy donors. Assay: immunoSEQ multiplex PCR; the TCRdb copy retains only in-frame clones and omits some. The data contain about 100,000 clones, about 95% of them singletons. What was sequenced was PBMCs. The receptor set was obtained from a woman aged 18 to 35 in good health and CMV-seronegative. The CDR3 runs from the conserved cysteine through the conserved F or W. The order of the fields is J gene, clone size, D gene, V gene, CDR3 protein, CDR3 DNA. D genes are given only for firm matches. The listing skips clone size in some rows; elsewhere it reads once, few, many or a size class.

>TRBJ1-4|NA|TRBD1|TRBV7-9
CASTRQGETNEKLFF
TGTGCCAGCACCAGACAGGGGGAGACTAATGAAAAACTGTTTTTT
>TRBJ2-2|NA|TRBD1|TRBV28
CASSPGTGNTGELFF
TGTGCCAGCAGCCCGGGGACAGGGAACACCGGGGAGCTGTTTTTT
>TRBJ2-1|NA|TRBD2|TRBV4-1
CASSQEQKRESPYNEQFF
TGCGCCAGCAGCCAAGAACAAAAGCGGGAGAGCCCGTACAATGAGCAGTTCTTC
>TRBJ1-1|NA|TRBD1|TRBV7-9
CASSLQGARTEAFF
TGTGCCAGCAGCTTACAGGGGGCGAGGACTGAAGCTTTCTTT
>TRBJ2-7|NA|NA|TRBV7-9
CASSFGPRDTTPYEQYF
TGTGCCAGCAGCTTCGGTCCCCGAGACACGACCCCCTACGAGCAGTACTTC
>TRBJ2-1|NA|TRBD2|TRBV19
CASSISSGPYNEQFF
TGTGCCAGTAGTATCTCTAGCGGGCCTTACAATGAGCAGTTCTTC
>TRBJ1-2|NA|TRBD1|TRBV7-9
CASSFPGQGSTNYGYTF
TGTGCCAGCAGCTTCCCGGGACAGGGAAGCACCAACTATGGCTACACCTTC
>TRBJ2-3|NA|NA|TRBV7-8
CASSSLSRDTQYF
TGTGCCAGCAGCTCCCTGAGCCGAGATACGCAGTATTTT
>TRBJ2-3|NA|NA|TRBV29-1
CSVELSTDTQYF
TGCAGCGTTGAACTCAGCACAGATACGCAGTATTTT
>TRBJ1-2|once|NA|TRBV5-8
CASSLDDRTYGYTF
TGTGCCAGCAGCTTGGACGACAGAACCTATGGCTACACCTTC
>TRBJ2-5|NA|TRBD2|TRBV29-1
CSVGAGGHQETQYF
TGCAGCGTTGGCGCGGGAGGCCACCAAGAGACCCAGTACTTC
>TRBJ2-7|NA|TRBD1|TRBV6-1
CASSDRGRGYEQYF
TGTGCCAGCAGTGACAGGGGGCGAGGCTACGAGCAGTACTTC
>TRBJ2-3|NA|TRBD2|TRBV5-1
CASSPGLAEITDTQYF
TGCGCCAGCAGCCCAGGACTAGCGGAGATCACAGATACGCAGTATTTT
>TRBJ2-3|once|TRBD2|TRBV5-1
CASSLEFRLAVTDTQYF
TGCGCCAGCAGCTTGGAGTTTCGACTAGCCGTCACAGATACGCAGTATTTT
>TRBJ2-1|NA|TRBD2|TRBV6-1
CASSLSGGPYNEQFF
TGTGCCAGCAGTTTAAGCGGGGGGCCATACAATGAGCAGTTCTTC
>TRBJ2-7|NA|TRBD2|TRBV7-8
CASSPLAGGLSSYEQYF
TGTGCCAGCAGCCCCCTAGCGGGGGGACTCAGCTCCTACGAGCAGTACTTC
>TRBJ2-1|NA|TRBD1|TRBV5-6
CASSWRDRHEFF
TGTGCCAGCAGCTGGCGGGACAGGCACGAGTTCTTC
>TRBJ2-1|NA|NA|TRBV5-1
CASSLDGGVGEGEQFF
TGCGCCAGCAGCTTGGATGGCGGGGTGGGAGAGGGTGAGCAGTTCTTC
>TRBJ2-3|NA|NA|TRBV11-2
CASSPKLADLGYF
TGTGCCAGCAGCCCGAAATTAGCAGATCTGGGGTATTTT
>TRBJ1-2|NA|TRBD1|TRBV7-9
CASSLPTGGEKGYTF
TGTGCCAGCAGCTTACCGACAGGGGGCGAAAAAGGCTACACCTTC
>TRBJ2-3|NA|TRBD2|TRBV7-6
CASSLLLAGTISAQYF
TGTGCCAGCAGCTTATTGCTAGCGGGGACAATCTCTGCGCAGTATTTT
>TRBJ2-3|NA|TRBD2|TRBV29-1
CSVVAGGSTDTQYF
TGCAGCGTTGTGGCGGGAGGGAGCACAGATACGCAGTATTTT
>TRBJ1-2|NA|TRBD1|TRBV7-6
CASSFKQGSGYTF
TGTGCCAGCAGTTTCAAACAGGGGTCTGGCTACACCTTC
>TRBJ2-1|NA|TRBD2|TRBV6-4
CASSVGREVDEQFF
TGTGCCAGCAGTGTGGGGCGGGAGGTCGATGAGCAGTTCTTC